These 6 T cell receptor beta chains came from one sample sequenced in a study of shared clonotypes between healthy human individuals. Clones were sequenced by immunoSEQ multiplex PCR, and TCRdb holds only the in-frame ones, with some missing. The sample records around 750,000 clones, around 72% being singletons. The sample was memory CD4+ T cells sorted from blood. The subset denotes: CD45RA-negative fraction. Source of these receptors: a woman in her 30s in good health.

The rearrangement joins TRBV7-9 to TRBJ1-4; the match to TRBD1 covers 7 bases. Unmatched junction bases numbered 4, after V lost 5 bases and J lost 4 bases. The CDR3 runs 14 residues. The germline V gene encodes CDR1 SEHNR and CDR2 FQNEAQ (reference sequence). CDR3 DNA sequence: TGTGCCAGCAGCGCAGGGACAGTTAATGAAAAACTGTTTTTT. Encoded protein: CASSAGTVNEKLFF. Together with reference TRBV7-9 and TRBJ1-4, the CDR3 gives the full variable domain: DTGVSQNPRHKITKRGQNVTFRCDPISEHNRLYWYRQTLGQGPEFLTYFQNEAQLEKSRLLSDRFSAERPKGSFSTLEIQRTEQGDSAMYLCASSAGTVNEKLFFGSGTQLSVL.

V and J are TRBV15 and TRBJ1-2; 8 nucleotides match TRBD1. Unmatched junction bases numbered 6, after V lost 0 bases and J lost 9 bases. Germline V gene sequence: CDR1 LNHNV, CDR2 YYDKDF (reference sequence). There are 14 residues in the CDR3. The CDR3 here is CATSRDLGQGSYTF. The CDR3, as DNA: TGTGCCACCAGCAGAGATTTAGGACAGGGTAGCTACACCTTC.

The rearrangement uses TRBV7-2 and TRBJ2-3; D call uncertain. Germline loops: CDR1 SGHTA, CDR2 FQGNSA. The CDR3 is made up of 14 amino acids. V lost 5 bases, J lost 4 bases, and 13 bases lay in between. The CDR3 protein is CASSQQAQADTQYF. CDR3 coding DNA: TGTGCCAGCAGCCAGCAGGCCCAGGCAGATACGCAGTATTTT.

About this clone itself: This may stem from a read error, because a much larger clone lies one nucleotide away. This chain links TRBV6-5 with TRBJ2-7; D is undetermined. The CDR3 extends over 11 amino acids. CDR1 is MNHEY and CDR2 is SVGAGI in the germline V gene. Trimming cost V 6 bases and J 3 bases, with 6 bases left between them. The CDR3 DNA reads TGTGCCAGCAGCCAGTACTACGAGCAGTACTTC. Translation gives CASSQYYEQYF.

This chain connects TRBV10-2 to TRBJ2-2; a weak D match, TRBD2 (5 bases). The CDR3 totals 13 residues. Germline values: CDR1 WSHSY, CDR2 SAAADI. V dropped 2 bases and J dropped 7 bases, with 8 bases sitting between them. The CDR3 protein is CASSEVGDGELFF. The CDR3 DNA sequence: TGCGCCAGCAGTGAGGTGGGAGACGGGGAGCTGTTTTTT.

V usage is TRBV5-1 and J usage is TRBJ2-1, with TRBD2 identical over 14 bases. V lost 7 bases to trimming and J lost 6 bases; unmatched junction nucleotides: 3. Germline lookup yields CDR1 SGHRS and CDR2 YFSETQ. This CDR3 region has 14 residues. The chain's CDR3 is CASSTSGRANEQFF. CDR3 nucleotide sequence: TGCGCCAGCTCGACTAGCGGGAGGGCCAATGAGCAGTTCTTC.